These T cell receptor beta chains were read from a single sample in a study of identical twins. TCRdb re-called the 5' RACE reads with MiXCR, one entry per CDR3 protein. The table has some 790,000 distinct CDR3 sequences, 15% to 20% seen once. The same data also went into a second study, on T cells expressing NK-cell markers.

Sequenced sample: PBMCs. These receptors came from a young woman in good health. Both conserved end residues are part of each CDR3. D genes are given only for firm matches. Clone sizes are given selectively: once, few, many, or a class where the clone is expanded.

abundance | v_gene | d_gene | CDR3aa
- | TRBV6-2/TRBV6-3 | - | CASSLRGPGPQHF
- | TRBV7-6 | TRBD2 | CASSPGLAGVSNEQFF
- | TRBV4-3 | - | CASSQESTRGGYTF
- | TRBV5-1 | - | CASSFGAVAYEQYF
- | TRBV20-1 | - | CSARGPSNQPQHF
- | TRBV7-9 | - | CASSLVRGVHNEQFF
few | TRBV5-1 | TRBD1 | CASRPDRGFTYEQYF
few | TRBV7-2 | TRBD1 | CASKKTGGSYEQYF
- | TRBV7-9 | TRBD1 | CASSLTGEHTEAFF
many | TRBV6-1 | TRBD1 | CASTHGQGARNQPQHF
many | TRBV20-1 | - | CSARIGEMLYEQYF
few | TRBV12-3/TRBV12-4 | - | CASSSGTAMRAFF
- | TRBV19 | TRBD2 | CASSRQLAGEGQFF
few | TRBV20-1 | - | CSARAQGRQPQHF
few | TRBV12-3/TRBV12-4 | TRBD1 | CASSLAGRQGLTDGPYEQYF
- | TRBV7-9 | - | CASSLMGDRQSPLHF
- | TRBV6-1 | - | CASSLSGANTIYF
- | TRBV20-1 | - | CSARLSGSGTEAFF
- | TRBV7-2 | TRBD1 | CASSLGDGQGAGEQYF
- | TRBV12-5 | - | CASGNTRSTGELFF
- | TRBV20-1 | - | CSARSWGNTGELFF
- | TRBV14 | TRBD2 | CASSPTILAGGPNEQFF
few | TRBV10-2 | TRBD1 | CASSLDRGRRTYNEQFF
few | TRBV7-6 | - | CASSVTRPGHTGELFF
- | TRBV7-8 | - | CASSSRKSGANVLTF
- | TRBV2 | - | CASSGTVSNYGYTF
few | TRBV6-2/TRBV6-3 | - | CASSDGPEQYF
few | TRBV7-9 | - | CASSLEQMNTEAFF
- | TRBV11-2 | TRBD1 | CASSSRDSRSAQYF
few | TRBV6-2/TRBV6-3 | - | CASSEERGYTF
many | TRBV5-1 | TRBD2 | CASSLGAGELNEQFF
few | TRBV7-3 | - | CASSMGVQETQYF
few | TRBV9 | - | CASSALGTSSTDTQYF
few | TRBV9 | - | CASSVEGTQYF
- | TRBV6-1 | - | CASSLTVGAYNEQFF
few | TRBV6-6 | - | CASSYSWQGNTF
few | TRBV7-8 | TRBD2 | CASSLVAGVTDTQYF
- | TRBV20-1 | - | CSAPDTGTSKDEQYF
- | TRBV10-1 | TRBD2 | CASSATSAGTQYF
- | TRBV5-1 | - | CASSLEGRRGRQYEQFF
- | TRBV5-1 | - | CASSLPPSSGANVLTF
- | TRBV21-1 | - | CASSTPLNRAPYEQYF
- | TRBV30 | TRBD1 | CAWSVRTGTEQYF
- | TRBV10-3 | - | CATLTTPGDTQYF
- | TRBV3-1 | TRBD1 | CASSQNRGMHEQYF